The 29 T cell receptor beta chains given below trace back to one sample, sequenced in a study of T cells in localized non-small cell lung cancer. The method was immunoSEQ multiplex PCR; TCRdb's version includes in-frame clones alone and lacks a portion of them. The sample lists 70,000 to 75,000 clones; less than 85% were seen once. The source material was peripheral blood, sampled before any cancer treatment. The receptors come from a female donor at least 60 years old with stage I lung adenocarcinoma.

This chain joins TRBV5-1 and TRBJ1-1; 8 positions agree with TRBD1. Germline CDR1 SGHRS, CDR2 YFSETQ. Trimming at V came to 4 bases and at J to 2 bases, leaving 7 bases not matched to a gene. CDR3 length equals 15 residues. CDR3 bases: TGCGCCAGCAGCACAGGGGGTGTCTTAAACACTGAAGCTTTCTTT. This translates into CASSTGGVLNTEAFF.

V usage is TRBV5-6 and J usage is TRBJ2-3; D is possibly TRBD2 (6 bases). The germline V gene encodes CDR1 SGHDT and CDR2 YYEEEE. V lost 2 bases to trimming and J lost 2 bases, with 12 bases between them. CDR3 length: 15 amino acids. The CDR3 DNA reads TGTGCCAGCAGCTTTGGGCGGGAATCCACAGATACGCAGTATTTT. Amino acids: CASSFGRESTDTQYF.

The CDR3 DNA reads TGTGCCAGCAGCGAGGATCCGGGGGGTGGAGAGACCCAGTACTTC. It encodes CASSEDPGGGETQYF. The chain is built from TRBV28 and TRBJ2-5; TRBD2 matches at 7 bases. V shed 6 bases, J shed 4 bases, and the junction held 11 bases outside the gene matches. The CDR3 totals 15 residues. The germline CDR1 and CDR2 sequences are MDHEN and SYDVKM.

The chain recombines TRBV5-6 with TRBJ2-3; TRBD2 aligns across 8 bases. This CDR3 spans 17 amino acids. V lost 1 base, J lost 4 bases, and 11 bases stayed unmatched. CDR1 and CDR2 (germline): SGHDT, YYEEEE. As DNA, the CDR3 is TGTGCCAGCAGCTTGTCCCGGGGGGGCCTCATGGCAGATACGCAGTATTTT. Translating gives CASSLSRGGLMADTQYF.

This clone came up a few times. This chain uses TRBV5-1 with TRBJ2-1; D may be TRBD1 or TRBD2 (5 bases each). CDR3 length: 15 amino acids. From germline, CDR1 is SGHRS and CDR2 YFSETQ. Deletions cut 4 bases from V and 0 bases from J, with 11 bases between. The CDR3 reads CASSARGDSYNEQFF. CDR3 sequence (DNA): TGCGCCAGCAGCGCCCGGGGCGACTCCTACAATGAGCAGTTCTTC.

The genes are TRBV5-1 and TRBJ2-6, with TRBD1 matching 9 bases. CDR3 length: 17 residues. CDR1 is SGHRS and CDR2 is YFSETQ in the germline V gene. Unmatched junction bases numbered 7, after V lost 4 bases and J lost 2 bases. The CDR3 loop is CASSPGQGLTGANVLTF. CDR3 in DNA: TGCGCCAGCAGCCCGGGACAGGGCTTAACTGGGGCCAACGTCCTGACTTTC. Complete variable domain (other parts from reference TRBV5-1 and TRBJ2-6): KAGVTQTPRYLIKTRGQQVTLSCSPISGHRSVSWYQQTPGQGLQFLFEYFSETQRNKGNFPGRFSGRQFSNSRSEMNVSTLELGDSALYLCASSPGQGLTGANVLTFGAGSRLTVL.

The V gene is TRBV28, the J gene TRBJ2-3, with D unresolved. V was pared by 4 bases and J by 7 bases, with 9 bases between. Germline values: CDR1 MDHEN, CDR2 SYDVKM. CDR3 size: 12 residues. CDR3 loop: CASSSRLNTQYF. The CDR3 nucleotides are TGTGCCAGCAGTTCTCGACTCAATACGCAGTATTTT. Filled out from reference TRBV28 and TRBJ2-3, the complete variable domain reads DVKVTQSSRYLVKRTGEKVFLECVQDMDHENMFWYRQDPGLGLRLIYFSYDVKMKEKGDIPEGYSVSREKKERFSLILESASTNQTSMYLCASSSRLNTQYFGPGTRLTVL.

V usage is TRBV19 and J usage is TRBJ2-7, with D possibly being TRBD2 (6 bases). There are 15 residues in the CDR3. Trimming cost V 4 bases and J 0 bases, with 13 bases left between them. Germline CDR1 reads LNHDA; CDR2 reads SQIVND (reference sequence). The CDR3 sequence is CASSTSGLFSYEQYF. The CDR3 DNA sequence: TGTGCCAGTAGTACGTCGGGACTCTTCTCCTACGAGCAGTACTTC.

The V and J genes are TRBV7-2 and TRBJ2-2, with 9 nucleotides matching TRBD2. The CDR3 has 17 residues. V was pared by 4 bases and J by 3 bases, with 9 bases of the junction left unmatched. Per germline, CDR1 SGHTA and CDR2 FQGNSA. CDR3 in amino acids: CASSYTLAGADTGELFF. Written as DNA, the CDR3 is TGTGCCAGCAGCTACACCTTAGCGGGAGCGGACACCGGGGAGCTGTTTTTT. The complete variable domain, with remaining parts taken from reference TRBV7-2 and TRBJ2-2, reads GAGVSQSPSNKVTEKGKDVELRCDPISGHTALYWYRQSLGQGLEFLIYFQGNSAPDKSGLPSDRFSAERTGGSVSTLTIQRTQQEDSAVYLCASSYTLAGADTGELFFGEGSRLTVL.

V and J are TRBV10-3 and TRBJ2-1, with 14 bases fitting TRBD2. This CDR3 is built from 19 residues. Per the germline V gene, CDR1 is ENHRY and CDR2 is SYGVKD. V was clipped by 7 bases and J by 0 bases; unmatched bases: 11. The CDR3 protein is CAITQRAGTSGSSYNEQFF. DNA of the CDR3: TGTGCCATCACCCAGCGAGCCGGGACTAGCGGGAGCTCCTACAATGAGCAGTTCTTC.

The gene calls are TRBV11-1 and TRBJ2-7; 8 nucleotides match TRBD2. The CDR3 is 16 residues long. The germline gives CDR1 SGHAT, CDR2 FQDESV (reference sequence). J was trimmed by 0 bases and V by 3 bases; bases with no gene match: 7. The DNA of the CDR3 is TGTGCCAGCAGCTTCGGGACTAGTCGTGTCTCCTACGAGCAGTACTTC. Protein sequence: CASSFGTSRVSYEQYF.

V is TRBV6-5 and J is TRBJ2-3; TRBD2 matches at 8 bases. The CDR3 totals 14 residues. The J segment lost 5 bases and the V segment lost 5 bases, leaving 6 bases of the junction unmatched. Per germline, CDR1 MNHEY and CDR2 SVGAGI. CDR3 coding DNA: TGTGCCAGCAGTCTCGGACTAGCAGGAGATACGCAGTATTTT. This sequence encodes CASSLGLAGDTQYF.

V gene TRBV7-9 combines with J gene TRBJ1-3; D perhaps matches TRBD1 (5 bases). Trimming left V 5 bases short and J 7 bases short, with 9 bases between. Germline loops: CDR1 SEHNR, CDR2 FQNEAQ (reference sequence). This CDR3 comprises 12 residues. The CDR3, as DNA: TGTGCCAGCAGCACGGAGGGGAACACCATATATTTT. This codes for CASSTEGNTIYF.

This clone was found once. The chain uses TRBV18 and TRBJ1-1; D unclear. The CDR3 is 15 residues long. Between the trimmed V and J ends, which lost 3 bases and 2 bases, there was a span of 13 bases. The germline V gene encodes CDR1 KGHSH and CDR2 LQKENI. CDR3: CASSPSIVGNTEAFF. The CDR3 DNA reads TGTGCCAGCTCACCCTCGATTGTGGGAAACACTGAAGCTTTCTTT.

V usage is TRBV5-1 and J usage is TRBJ1-2; tentative D call: TRBD1 (6 bases). V lost 1 base to trimming and J lost 8 bases, with 15 bases between them. The CDR3 runs to 14 residues. The V gene's germline CDR1 is SGHRS and CDR2 YFSETQ. The CDR3: CASSLSLTGQGYTF. CDR3 DNA: TGCGCCAGCAGCTTGAGTCTTACAGGGCAGGGCTACACCTTC.

The chain uses TRBV28 and TRBJ2-5, with 8 bases identical to TRBD2. The CDR3 loop spans 15 amino acids. V trimming: 3 bases; J trimming: 6 bases; junction bases outside the gene matches: 9. CDR1 MDHEN and CDR2 SYDVKM come from the germline V gene. The CDR3 here is CASSFIGGRSQTQYF. As DNA, the CDR3 is TGTGCCAGCAGTTTTATTGGCGGGAGGAGTCAGACCCAGTACTTC.

Points on this clone: A read error is possible here, since a much larger clone lies one base away. This rearrangement joins TRBV7-2 to TRBJ2-4; tentatively, D is TRBD2 (6 bases). Germline CDR1 reads SGHTA; CDR2 reads FQGNSA. The V gene lost 1 base and the J gene lost 6 bases, with 10 bases spanning the gap. The CDR3 runs to 14 residues. CDR3 nucleotide sequence: TGTGCCAGCAGCTTAGGGTCCGGGGGAAACATTCAGTACTTC. It yields the protein CASSLGSGGNIQYF.

This clone has a handful of counts. V usage is TRBV29-1 and J usage is TRBJ1-4, with unresolved D. The germline V and J ends were trimmed by 4 bases and 4 bases, with 4 bases remaining between them. The CDR3 runs 11 residues. CDR1 and CDR2 from the germline V gene are SQVTM and ANQGSEA. DNA of the CDR3: TGCAGCGTTGTCGGTAATGAAAAACTGTTTTTT. This codes for CSVVGNEKLFF. The full variable domain, completed using reference TRBV29-1 and TRBJ1-4, is SAVISQKPSRDICQRGTSLTIQCQVDSQVTMMFWYRQQPGQSLTLIATANQGSEATYESGFVIDKFPISRPNLTFSTLTVSNMSPEDSSIYLCSVVGNEKLFFGSGTQLSVL.

The V and J genes are TRBV28 and TRBJ2-7; TRBD1 might be the D (5 bases). The CDR3 length is 14 residues. Trimming stripped 5 bases from V and 3 bases from J, with 14 bases between. Germline V gene data show CDR1 as MDHEN and CDR2 as SYDVKM. The CDR3, as DNA: TGTGCCAGCAGTGACCCCAGGGTAGTCTACGAGCAGTACTTC. Amino acid sequence: CASSDPRVVYEQYF.

The chain links TRBV5-5 to TRBJ2-3, with 8 bases fitting TRBD1. The CDR3 runs to 15 residues. Germline V lookup: CDR1 SGHKS, CDR2 YYEKEE (reference sequence). Germline trimming cut 0 bases from V and 2 bases from J; bases unmatched to any gene: 2. The CDR3 region is CASSLVTGATDTQYF. The CDR3, as DNA: TGTGCCAGCAGCTTGGTGACAGGGGCCACAGATACGCAGTATTTT.

The rearrangement uses TRBV5-8 and TRBJ1-2; D is unclear. In germline, CDR1 is SGHTS, CDR2 YDEGEE. Trimming pared 0 bases from V and 3 bases from J, leaving 6 bases between. This CDR3 comprises 13 residues. The CDR3 protein is CASSLAAHYGYTF. The CDR3 nucleotides are TGTGCCAGCAGCTTGGCCGCCCACTATGGCTACACCTTC.

The V call is TRBV5-1, the J call TRBJ1-3; D is uncertain. V dropped 2 bases and J dropped 4 bases, with 16 bases sitting between them. CDR3 size: 16 residues. Germline loops: CDR1 SGHRS, CDR2 YFSETQ. The CDR3 protein is CASSFGGLQAGNTIYF. The DNA for the CDR3 is TGCGCCAGCAGCTTCGGTGGCTTGCAGGCAGGAAACACCATATATTTT.

The chain couples TRBV7-9 to TRBJ2-1; TRBD2 matches at 14 bases. J gave up 6 bases and V 5 bases, and 3 bases lay outside the gene matches. The CDR3 is 15 amino acids. CDR1 is SEHNR and CDR2 is FQNEAQ in the germline V gene (reference sequence). The CDR3 DNA is TGTGCCAGCAGCGAGGGGACTAGCGGGGGCAATGAGCAGTTCTTC. Protein product: CASSEGTSGGNEQFF.

This chain uses TRBV7-5 with TRBJ1-1; TRBD1, the table's D call, lacks a check against the DNA. TRBV7-5 is termed a pseudogene. This CDR3 has 14 residues. CDR3 amino acids: CARSRQGASTEAFF. CDR3 nucleotide sequence: TGTGCCAGAAGCCGACAGGGGGCGAGCACTGAAGCTTTCTTT.

The rearrangement uses TRBV19 and TRBJ2-3; the match to TRBD1 covers 7 bases. Germline V gives CDR1 LNHDA, CDR2 SQIVND (reference sequence). This CDR3 region has 14 residues. The trim removed 5 bases at V and 6 bases at J, leaving 8 bases unmatched. CDR3 DNA: TGTGCCAGTAGTGAACAAGGGACAGCTGATACGCAGTATTTT. Translating gives CASSEQGTADTQYF.

V and J are TRBV5-4 and TRBJ1-1; 7 bases line up with TRBD1. The germline gives CDR1 SGHNT, CDR2 YYREEE (reference sequence). The CDR3 contains 13 residues. J lost 3 bases, V lost 2 bases, and 1 base had no gene match. The CDR3 reads CASSFDRDTEAFF. The CDR3 nucleotides read TGTGCCAGCAGCTTCGACAGGGACACTGAAGCTTTCTTT.

In this sample, this clone turned up a few times. The chain has TRBV5-1 and TRBJ2-1; TRBD2 agrees at 11 bases. V shed 2 bases, J shed 8 bases, and the junction held 6 bases outside the gene matches. Germline CDR1 and CDR2: SGHRS and YFSETQ. CDR3 length: 15 amino acids. CDR3 residues: CASSLGLAGGDEQFF. In DNA form, the CDR3 reads TGCGCCAGCAGCTTAGGACTAGCGGGCGGCGATGAGCAGTTCTTC.

The rearrangement uses TRBV7-9 and TRBJ2-3; no firm D call. This CDR3 region has 10 residues. V lost 11 bases, J lost 5 bases, and 8 bases lay in between. Per germline, CDR1 SEHNR and CDR2 FQNEAQ (reference sequence). The CDR3 region is CALKGDTQYF. Written as DNA, the CDR3 is TGTGCCCTCAAGGGAGATACGCAGTATTTT. The full variable domain, with the rest looked up from reference TRBV7-9 and TRBJ2-3, is DTGVSQNPRHKITKRGQNVTFRCDPISEHNRLYWYRQTLGQGPEFLTYFQNEAQLEKSRLLSDRFSAERPKGSFSTLEIQRTEQGDSAMYLCALKGDTQYFGPGTRLTVL.

The chain employs TRBV28 and TRBJ2-7; tentative D call: TRBD1 (6 bases). The CDR3 spans 14 residues. Germline V gene data show CDR1 as MDHEN and CDR2 as SYDVKM. V was clipped by 6 bases and J by 3 bases, with 15 bases between them. The CDR3 is CASSPGTLGYEQYF. The CDR3 region has the DNA TGTGCCAGCAGCCCCGGGACATTAGGCTACGAGCAGTACTTC.